This T cell receptor (beta chain) was captured by sequencing in a study of cytomegalovirus exposure and HLA in healthy donors. From germline, CDR1 is GTSNPN and CDR2 SVGIG (reference sequence). The CDR3 has 13 amino acids. V was pared by 2 bases and J by 1 base, with 8 bases between. PCR amplification relied on 60 Vbeta primers (plus 13 Jbeta primers). The repertoire was sequenced with immunoSEQ multiplex PCR; TCRdb's copy has only in-frame clones and lacks some. The table lists under 150,000 clones, about two thirds of them singletons. The specimen sequenced was PBMCs. This sequence originates from a woman aged 40 to 49 in good health and CMV-seronegative. This chain links TRBV30 with TRBJ1-1, with a possible D match to TRBD1 (6 bases). CDR3 bases: TGTGCCTGGAGTACACAGGGGAACACTGAAGCTTTCTTT. It specifies CAWSTQGNTEAFF.